This T cell receptor beta chain originates from a study of cytomegalovirus exposure and HLA in healthy donors. A remark on this clone: Its antigen is unknown.

PCR involved 60 Vbeta and 13 Jbeta primers. Sequencing was performed with immunoSEQ multiplex PCR; in TCRdb, only in-frame clones are kept and a portion is missing. The data contain some 170,000 clones, 60% to 80% of them seen just once; the ten biggest clones take up approximately 6.3%. General study results and limits: Some TCR beta chains (around 160 of them) were listed as cytomegalovirus-associated.

Sequencing was carried out using PBMCs. This receptor was identified in a man in his forties in good health and CMV-seropositive.

In DNA, the CDR3 is TGCGCCAGCAGCTCTATCAGCGGTACAGATACGCAGTATTTT. This gives the protein CASSSISGTDTQYF. The V call is TRBV5-1, the J call TRBJ2-3, with D tentatively TRBD2 (5 bases). Germline values: CDR1 SGHRS, CDR2 YFSETQ. The CDR3 runs 14 residues. Trimming pared 3 bases from V and 3 bases from J, leaving 11 bases between.